Sequencing of this T cell receptor beta chain was carried out in a study of cytomegalovirus exposure and HLA in healthy donors. The donors were members of the roughly 130-subject validation cohort (separate from the roughly 660-subject first cohort). Here immunoSEQ multiplex PCR was the method, and the copy in TCRdb shows in-frame clones only, minus some. The data hold 110,000 to 150,000 clones, with approximately 89% observed a single time. Study findings and constraints: The study recorded about 160 TCR beta chains that were cytomegalovirus-associated.

The CDR3 totals 15 residues. With 7 bases clipped from V and 1 base from J, the junction kept 8 bases outside the gene matches. Germline CDR1 and CDR2: SNHLY and FYNNEI. The sample holds a few counts of this clone. Its antigen is still unknown. This TCR was sampled from a man aged 18 to 30 in good health and CMV-seronegative. The chain joins TRBV2 to TRBJ2-7, with TRBD2 matching 9 bases. Material for sequencing was PBMCs. This chain's CDR3 is CASIEGGGASYEQYF. The DNA of the CDR3 is TGTGCCAGCATCGAGGGCGGGGGGGCTTCCTACGAGCAGTACTTC.